This TCR beta chain is from a study of cytomegalovirus exposure and HLA in healthy donors. This clone was seen a few times. No antigen is known for it. PCR employed 60 Vbeta and 13 Jbeta primers. Generated by immunoSEQ multiplex PCR, the TCRdb table keeps only in-frame clones and is missing some. The sample shows about 130,000 clones, 65% to 80% of them seen only once. Study-wide results and limits: A later analysis, which compared TCR beta chains of equal frequency, found the HLA-associated ones more clonally expanded. Common viral pathogens (according to a later analysis) appeared linked to several of the most significant clusters.

The CDR3 sequence is 14 residues long. CDR1 is MDHEN, CDR2 SYDVKM, per germline. V lost 5 bases, J lost 5 bases, and 5 bases stayed unmatched. The chain carries TRBV28 and TRBJ1-4, with 7 bases identical to TRBD1. The sample comprised PBMCs. The origin of this receptor is a man younger than 40 in good health and CMV-seronegative. CDR3 loop: CASSTDRVNEKLFF. Written as DNA, the CDR3 is TGTGCCAGCAGTACCGACAGGGTCAATGAAAAACTGTTTTTT. Drawing the rest from reference TRBV28 and TRBJ1-4, the complete variable domain is DVKVTQSSRYLVKRTGEKVFLECVQDMDHENMFWYRQDPGLGLRLIYFSYDVKMKEKGDIPEGYSVSREKKERFSLILESASTNQTSMYLCASSTDRVNEKLFFGSGTQLSVL.